This TCR beta chain was observed in a study of cytomegalovirus exposure and HLA in healthy donors. Points from the study as a whole: Usually a TCR sequence was rare, but some public TCRs were found in many donors. In a later analysis, HLA-associated TCR beta chains were more clonally expanded than equally common others.

Trimming removed 8 bases from V and 4 bases from J; junction bases left unmatched: 8. The CDR3 covers 14 residues. The V gene's germline CDR1 is MDHEN and CDR2 SYDVKM. It was with 60 Vbeta and 13 Jbeta primers that the PCR ran. Assay used: immunoSEQ multiplex PCR; TCRdb lists only in-frame clones, some missing. The sample yields fewer than 140,000 clones, 70% to 80% seen once. Remarks on this clone: No antigen is known for it.

Sequences were obtained from PBMCs. The source is a man aged 55 to 70 in good health and CMV-seronegative. The chain combines TRBV28 with TRBJ2-3, with TRBD2 matching over 8 bases. The CDR3 reads CASLGRGGADTQYF. The DNA of the CDR3 is TGTGCCAGCCTCGGGAGGGGGGGCGCAGATACGCAGTATTTT. Full variable domain (missing parts from reference TRBV28 and TRBJ2-3): DVKVTQSSRYLVKRTGEKVFLECVQDMDHENMFWYRQDPGLGLRLIYFSYDVKMKEKGDIPEGYSVSREKKERFSLILESASTNQTSMYLCASLGRGGADTQYFGPGTRLTVL.